The rows below give T cell receptor beta chains drawn from one sample of a study of cytomegalovirus exposure and HLA in healthy donors. Libraries were prepared by immunoSEQ multiplex PCR; TCRdb keeps only in-frame clonotypes and omits some of them. Among around 90,000 clones listed, over 65% were seen once. Sequences were obtained from PBMCs. Every receptor here comes from a man between 45 and 60 years old in good health and CMV-seronegative. The CDR3 runs from the conserved cysteine through the conserved F or W. Fields, in order: V gene, D gene, J gene, clone size, CDR3 protein, CDR3 DNA. D genes are given only for firm matches. Size is stated for part of the rows, as once, few or many counts, or as a class when the clone is expanded.

TRBV5-1	TRBD1	TRBJ2-2	NA	CASSPAYRQGVEQLFF	TGCGCCAGCAGCCCCGCATACCGTCAGGGGGTAGAGCAGCTGTTTTTT
TRBV29-1	NA	TRBJ2-7	NA	CSVVKELEQYF	TGCAGCGTTGTTAAAGAGTTAGAGCAGTACTTC
TRBV2	TRBD1	TRBJ2-2	NA	CASNDRGRNTGELFF	TGTGCCAGCAACGACAGGGGGAGGAACACCGGGGAGCTGTTTTTT
TRBV6-4	NA	TRBJ1-5	NA	CATPYQPQHF	TGTGCCACCCCTTATCAGCCCCAGCATTTT
TRBV5-1	TRBD1	TRBJ2-3	NA	CASSLRTGSSDTQYF	TGCGCCAGCAGCTTACGGACAGGGAGTTCAGATACGCAGTATTTT
TRBV5-1	NA	TRBJ2-3	NA	CASSLGVSASTDTQYF	TGCGCCAGCAGCTTGGGGGTTAGCGCGAGCACAGATACGCAGTATTTT
TRBV21-1	NA	TRBJ2-7	NA	CASSFSTNSYEQYF	TGTGCCAGCAGCTTCTCGACAAATTCCTACGAGCAGTACTTC
TRBV23-1	NA	TRBJ2-7	NA	CASSQSGGGAYEQYF	TGCGCCAGCAGTCAATCAGGGGGGGGTGCCTACGAGCAGTACTTC
TRBV6-1	NA	TRBJ1-6	NA	CASSEVGGYNSPLHF	TGTGCCAGCAGTGAGGTGGGGGGCTATAATTCACCCCTCCACTTT
TRBV27	NA	TRBJ2-3	NA	CASSFLTGHTDTQYF	TGTGCCAGCAGTTTCTTGACAGGCCACACAGATACGCAGTATTTT
TRBV30	NA	TRBJ2-1	NA	CAWSTGTSSYNEQFF	TGTGCCTGGTCGACCGGGACTTCCTCCTACAATGAGCAGTTCTTC
TRBV6-5	NA	TRBJ2-1	few	CASSSPGHTYNEQFF	TGTGCCAGCAGTTCGCCGGGACACACCTACAATGAGCAGTTCTTC
TRBV4-3	TRBD2	TRBJ2-1	NA	CASSQSSGGMNEQFF	TGCGCCAGCAGCCAATCTAGCGGTGGGATGAATGAGCAGTTCTTC
TRBV5-5	NA	TRBJ2-7	few	CASSLDAGGSYEQYF	TGTGCCAGCAGCTTGGATGCAGGGGGGTCCTACGAGCAGTACTTC
TRBV7-9	NA	TRBJ1-3	NA	CASSLIQTGSSGNTIYF	TGTGCCAGCAGCTTAATTCAAACAGGCTCCTCTGGAAACACCATATATTTT
TRBV15	TRBD2	TRBJ2-7	NA	CATSRDAIAGVYEQYF	TGTGCCACCAGCAGAGATGCGATAGCGGGAGTATACGAGCAGTACTTC
TRBV6-1	TRBD1	TRBJ1-2	NA	CASSDPGQGEYGYTF	TGTGCCAGCAGTGACCCCGGACAGGGGGAGTATGGCTACACCTTC
TRBV29-1	NA	TRBJ2-5	NA	CSVQGRPAPQETQYF	TGCAGCGTTCAGGGCCGCCCGGCACCCCAAGAGACCCAGTACTTC
TRBV29-1	NA	TRBJ2-1	NA	CSLLEVRYNEQFF	TGCAGCCTTCTTGAGGTCCGCTACAATGAGCAGTTCTTC
TRBV6-5	TRBD2	TRBJ2-7	NA	CASSRLAVSYEQYF	TGTGCCAGCAGCCGACTAGCGGTCTCCTACGAGCAGTACTTC
TRBV19	NA	TRBJ2-7	NA	CASSSFKGGSPYEQYF	TGTGCCAGTAGCTCCTTTAAGGGGGGGTCACCCTACGAGCAGTACTTC
TRBV29-1	TRBD1	TRBJ1-4	NA	CSAARDRWDEKLFF	TGCAGCGCCGCACGGGACAGGTGGGATGAAAAACTGTTTTTT